This T cell receptor beta chain was found in a study of TIL therapy for anti-PD-1-resistant metastatic lung cancer. This was the immunoSEQ v3 assay. Using immunoSEQ multiplex PCR, the repertoire was profiled, and TCRdb retains in-frame clones only, with some absent. The table shows 25,000 to 30,000 clones, with less than 65% occurring only once. The CDR3 is 14 amino acids. Germline CDR1 is WNHNN and CDR2 is SYGVQD (reference sequence). The ends were cut back, 0 bases at V and 7 bases at J, with 13 bases in the middle. Time point indicated: pre-treatment sample, taken before nivolumab and TIL therapy. Most excised metastases sampled were pleural nodules or supraclavicular lymph nodes.

This chain connects TRBV10-1 to TRBJ2-7; D not resolved. Material: tumor tissue, obtained at baseline. The receptor was isolated from a woman aged 30 to 85 with non-small cell lung cancer. The CDR3 coding sequence is TGCGCCAGCAGTGAGTCGGGCTCACCGAGGGAGCAGTACTTC. Amino acids: CASSESGSPREQYF.